The rows below give T cell receptor beta chains drawn from one sample of a study of CD8 T cells in ankylosing spondylitis. TCRdb recomputed calls from the 5' RACE reads with MiXCR, one row per CDR3 protein. The sample records 120,000 or so distinct CDR3 sequences, approximately 13% being singletons. Sequencing was done on a sample of blood, either unsorted or a sorted T cell fraction (not recorded which). The receptors were sampled from a female donor with ankylosing spondylitis or in good health (not recorded which). Both conserved end residues are part of each CDR3. The D gene is left open where the match is weak. Clone size is given for some rows only: seen once, a few or many times, or a class if the clone is expanded.

TRBJ2-2,TRBV15,-,many,CATSRTAINTGELFF,TGTGCCACCAGCAGAACAGCTATAAACACCGGGGAGCTGTTTTTT
TRBJ2-3,TRBV2,TRBD2,few,CASTMLADSTDTQYF,TGTGCCAGCACCATGCTAGCGGACAGCACAGATACGCAGTATTTT
TRBJ1-1,TRBV7-9,-,-,CASSKQVGMNTEAFF,TGTGCCAGCAGCAAACAGGTGGGGATGAACACTGAAGCTTTCTTT
TRBJ2-1,TRBV11-1,TRBD2,-,CASSLETSSVNEQFF,TGTGCCAGCAGCTTAGAGACTAGCTCGGTCAATGAGCAGTTCTTC
TRBJ1-1,TRBV3-1,-,few,CASSQSNTEAFF,TGTGCCAGCAGCCAATCAAACACTGAAGCTTTCTTT
TRBJ2-3,TRBV2,TRBD2,-,CASRSGTSGHASTDTQYF,TGTGCCAGCAGATCCGGGACTAGCGGGCACGCTAGCACAGATACGCAGTATTTT
TRBJ2-1,TRBV6-1,TRBD2,-,CAGILAGGYNEQFF,TGTGCCGGCATTCTAGCGGGGGGTTACAATGAGCAGTTCTTC
TRBJ1-5,TRBV2,-,many,CASSPPEVQPQHF,TGTGCCAGCAGTCCCCCAGAAGTACAGCCCCAGCATTTT
TRBJ2-2,TRBV11-2,TRBD2,-,CASSSSTSAGYLFF,TGTGCCAGCAGCTCCTCGACTAGCGCAGGATACCTGTTTTTT
TRBJ2-1,TRBV24-1,TRBD2,-,CATSPGLGNEQFF,TGTGCCACCAGCCCGGGACTAGGCAATGAGCAGTTCTTC
TRBJ2-7,TRBV10-3,-,few,CAISGTASYEQYF,TGTGCCATCTCCGGGACTGCGTCCTACGAGCAGTACTTC
TRBJ2-4,TRBV20-1,TRBD2,-,CSAPTGGGSEAAKNIQYF,TGCAGTGCCCCAACGGGGGGGGGCTCGGAAGCGGCCAAAAACATTCAGTACTTC
TRBJ2-7,TRBV3-1,-,-,CASSQEGEWYF,TGTGCCAGCAGCCAAGAGGGGGAGTGGTACTTC
TRBJ2-5,TRBV4-2,TRBD2,-,CASSQDIRGGFQETQYF,TGTGCCAGCAGCCAAGATATCCGGGGAGGGTTTCAAGAGACCCAGTACTTC
TRBJ2-7,TRBV15,TRBD2,many,CATSIKLAGVGEQYF,TGTGCCACCAGCATTAAACTAGCGGGAGTGGGCGAGCAGTACTTC
TRBJ2-7,TRBV20-1,-,many,CSATGQILYEQYF,TGCAGTGCTACCGGACAGATTCTCTACGAGCAGTACTTC
TRBJ2-4,TRBV4-2,TRBD2,few,CASSRTGTSGTHKNIQYF,TGTGCCAGCAGCCGGACCGGGACTAGCGGTACCCACAAAAACATTCAGTACTTC
TRBJ2-7,TRBV7-6,TRBD2,few,CASSLGLAGGRAEQYF,TGTGCCAGCAGCTTGGGACTAGCGGGGGGGCGCGCCGAGCAGTACTTC
TRBJ2-7,TRBV5-1,TRBD1,few,CASSMEVPGQGTEQYF,TGCGCCAGCAGCATGGAAGTCCCGGGACAGGGAACGGAGCAGTACTTC
TRBJ2-1,TRBV5-1,-,-,CASSFDSSSYNEQFF,TGCGCCAGCAGTTTCGATTCTAGCTCCTACAATGAGCAGTTCTTC
TRBJ2-7,TRBV20-1,TRBD1,few,CSARRRRTGSSYEQYF,TGCAGTGCTAGGAGGCGAAGGACAGGGAGCTCCTACGAGCAGTACTTC
TRBJ1-1,TRBV28,-,many,CASTPLTPGYEAFF,TGTGCCAGCACCCCCCTCACCCCGGGTTATGAAGCTTTCTTT
TRBJ2-5,TRBV6-1,TRBD1,few,CASRGLKGETQYF,TGTGCCAGTAGGGGGCTAAAAGGAGAGACCCAGTACTTC
TRBJ2-7,TRBV20-1,TRBD2,-,CGSHSGGAGSYEQYF,TGCGGTTCGCATAGCGGGGGGGCCGGCTCCTACGAGCAGTACTTC
TRBJ2-7,TRBV9,TRBD2,many,CASSVSGGPYEQYF,TGTGCCAGCAGCGTAAGCGGGGGACCTTACGAGCAGTACTTC
TRBJ2-1,TRBV5-1,TRBD1,few,CASSSGGLNNEQFF,TGCGCCAGCAGTTCAGGGGGCCTTAACAATGAGCAGTTCTTC
TRBJ2-1,TRBV5-1,TRBD1,many,CASSLDRGPNNEQFF,TGCGCCAGCAGCTTAGACAGGGGGCCGAACAATGAGCAGTTCTTC
TRBJ2-5,TRBV7-2,TRBD1,many,CASSLNLRDRVPETQYF,TGTGCCAGCAGCTTGAACCTTCGGGACAGGGTTCCAGAGACCCAGTACTTC
TRBJ1-1,TRBV5-1,TRBD1,few,CASSFQGAPNTEAFF,TGCGCCAGCAGCTTTCAGGGGGCTCCGAACACTGAAGCTTTCTTT
TRBJ2-7,TRBV12-3/TRBV12-4,TRBD2,many,CASGRPGTTSEQYF,TGTGCCAGCGGGCGACCGGGGACTACTAGCGAGCAGTACTTC
TRBJ2-2,TRBV20-1,-,-,CSAAKKVNTGELFF,TGCAGTGCTGCAAAAAAGGTCAACACCGGGGAGCTGTTTTTT
TRBJ1-1,TRBV12-3/TRBV12-4,-,many,CASSPTQPADTEAFF,TGTGCCAGCAGTCCGACCCAGCCTGCGGACACTGAAGCTTTCTTT
TRBJ2-1,TRBV18,-,many,CASSHFQRGSSYNEQFF,TGTGCCAGCTCACATTTTCAACGTGGTAGCTCCTACAATGAGCAGTTCTTC
TRBJ1-1,TRBV5-6,-,many,CASSLPLGAGDTEAFF,TGTGCCAGCAGCTTGCCGTTGGGGGCGGGGGACACTGAAGCTTTCTTT
TRBJ2-5,TRBV10-3,TRBD1,many,CAISGTVNQETQYF,TGTGCCATCTCCGGGACAGTAAACCAAGAGACCCAGTACTTC
TRBJ2-5,TRBV5-1,-,few,CASSPRTEQETQYF,TGCGCCAGCAGCCCACGGACAGAGCAAGAGACCCAGTACTTC
TRBJ2-2,TRBV5-5,TRBD1,-,CASSGQGANTGELFF,TGTGCCAGCAGCGGACAGGGAGCGAACACCGGGGAGCTGTTTTTT
TRBJ2-2,TRBV7-2,-,few,CAAGFLGTGELFF,TGTGCCGCGGGCTTTCTGGGAACCGGGGAGCTGTTTTTT
TRBJ2-7,TRBV28,-,many,CASSLLGAYEQYF,TGTGCCAGCAGCCTGCTAGGGGCCTACGAGCAGTACTTC
TRBJ1-1,TRBV12-3/TRBV12-4,-,many,CASRDGPVNTEAFF,TGTGCCAGCAGGGACGGTCCCGTGAACACTGAAGCTTTCTTT
TRBJ2-5,TRBV20-1,TRBD2,many,CSARSSGRQETQYF,TGCAGTGCTAGGTCTAGCGGGCGACAAGAGACCCAGTACTTC
TRBJ2-2,TRBV9,TRBD2,-,CASSVEVGGTNTGELFF,TGTGCCAGCAGCGTAGAGGTCGGGGGGACTAACACCGGGGAGCTGTTTTTT
TRBJ2-1,TRBV20-1,TRBD1,-,CSAPDRGRRLALDEQFF,TGCAGTGCCCCCGACAGGGGGCGTCGTTTGGCGCTCGATGAGCAGTTCTTC
TRBJ1-3,TRBV11-2,TRBD1,few,CASSLSPTQWTGEWAGNTIYF,TGTGCCAGCAGCTTATCACCAACGCAGTGGACAGGGGAATGGGCTGGAAACACCATATATTTT
TRBJ2-2,TRBV5-1,TRBD2,few,CASSSLAGGPRRNTGELFF,TGCGCCAGCAGCTCCTTAGCGGGGGGGCCCCGGAGAAACACCGGGGAGCTGTTTTTT
TRBJ1-2,TRBV27,TRBD1,-,CASSYRGANYGYTF,TGTGCCAGCAGTTACAGGGGCGCAAACTATGGCTACACCTTC
TRBJ2-6,TRBV19,-,few,CASSIGTPGANVLTF,TGTGCCAGTAGTATCGGAACTCCTGGGGCCAACGTCCTGACTTTC
TRBJ2-5,TRBV5-5,-,-,CASSLGAQGPQETQYF,TGTGCCAGCAGCTTGGGGGCTCAGGGGCCGCAAGAGACCCAGTACTTC
TRBJ1-1,TRBV7-6,-,many,CASSIKPGQPMNTEAFF,TGTGCCAGCAGCATAAAACCTGGGCAGCCAATGAACACTGAAGCTTTCTTT
TRBJ2-3,TRBV5-1,-,many,CASSAGTALTDTQYF,TGCGCCAGCAGCGCGGGGACAGCCCTCACAGATACGCAGTATTTT
TRBJ2-1,TRBV14,TRBD2,-,CASSQAGGRPINEQFF,TGTGCCAGCAGCCAAGCGGGCGGGAGGCCTATAAATGAGCAGTTCTTC
TRBJ2-2,TRBV2,-,few,CASSELRLANTGELFF,TGTGCCAGCAGTGAATTACGGCTAGCGAACACCGGGGAGCTGTTTTTT
TRBJ2-2,TRBV7-3,-,-,CASSLVGGMNTGELFF,TGTGCCAGCAGCCTGGTTGGCGGGATGAACACCGGGGAGCTGTTTTTT
TRBJ2-3,TRBV5-1,TRBD2,few,CASRPRVSGGLQTDTQYF,TGCGCCAGCCGCCCCAGGGTTAGCGGGGGACTCCAAACAGATACGCAGTATTTT
TRBJ2-3,TRBV29-1,-,many,CSVEPGSTDTQYF,TGCAGCGTTGAGCCAGGGTCCACAGATACGCAGTATTTT
TRBJ1-2,TRBV6-5,-,few,CASSYSKGGRGYGYTF,TGTGCCAGCAGTTACTCGAAAGGGGGGCGAGGCTATGGCTACACCTTC
TRBJ1-2,TRBV14,-,few,CASSQESTSGYTF,TGTGCCAGCAGCCAAGAATCGACCAGTGGCTACACCTTC
TRBJ2-5,TRBV29-1,TRBD2,few,CSGVREGQETQYF,TGCAGTGGGGTCCGGGAGGGACAAGAGACCCAGTACTTC